The 5 T cell receptor beta chains listed next were all sequenced from one sample in a study of response to subunit inactivated influenza vaccine. TCRdb called the RT-PCR reads again in MiXCR, with one record for every CDR3 protein. The sample includes approximately 530,000 distinct CDR3 sequences, roughly 7.6% of them seen just once. The sequencing here drew on PBMCs from blood, taken less than 30 months after vaccination. These receptors were collected from a man between 50 and 75 years old who received an inactivated influenza vaccine.

In its sample, this clonotype was seen many times. The V gene is TRBV6-5, the J gene TRBJ1-5; D is unclear. CDR1 is MNHEY and CDR2 is SVGAGI in the germline V gene. The germline V and J ends were trimmed by 3 bases and 0 bases, with 9 bases remaining between them. The CDR3 extends over 15 amino acids. DNA of the CDR3: TGTGCCAGCAGTTATTTACAGAATAGCAATCAGCCCCAGCATTTT. Encoded protein: CASSYLQNSNQPQHF.

This clonotype was observed a few times. CDR3 in amino acids: CSAESSGAYEQYF. CDR3 bases: TGCAGTGCGGAATCTAGCGGTGCCTACGAGCAGTACTTC. The chain uses TRBV20-1 and TRBJ2-7; 7 bases fit TRBD2. Germline V gives CDR1 DFQATT, CDR2 SNEGSKA (reference sequence). The ends lost 6 bases at V and 2 bases at J; junction bases unmatched: 7. The CDR3 extends over 13 amino acids.

The chain is built from TRBV7-2 and TRBJ2-1; tentatively, D is TRBD1 (6 bases). The CDR3 covers 16 residues. From germline, CDR1 is SGHTA and CDR2 FQGNSA. Deletions cut 0 bases from V and 5 bases from J, with 14 bases between. CDR3 residues: CASSLAISSGDNEQFF. The CDR3 DNA sequence: TGTGCCAGCAGCTTAGCTATATCGTCAGGGGACAATGAGCAGTTCTTC.

The V and J genes are TRBV18 and TRBJ2-7; 8 positions agree with TRBD1. V lost 3 bases, J lost 2 bases, and 12 bases stayed unmatched. The germline V gene encodes CDR1 KGHSH and CDR2 LQKENI. The CDR3 totals 17 residues. CDR3 nucleotides: TGTGCCAGCTCACCCAAAGTCGCCGGGACAGGAGCCTACGAGCAGTACTTC. Residues: CASSPKVAGTGAYEQYF.

This clonotype was found a few times. The chain has TRBV6-2 or TRBV6-3 and TRBJ2-1; 8 bases are a match to TRBD2. V lost 10 bases, J lost 0 bases, and 14 bases stayed unmatched. The CDR3 length is 17 residues. Germline assignment: CDR1 MNHEY and CDR2 SVGEGT. In DNA form, the CDR3 reads TGTGCCACCACCTCTTTCTTCGGGGGGGGCTCCTACAATGAGCAGTTCTTC. Residues: CATTSFFGGGSYNEQFF.